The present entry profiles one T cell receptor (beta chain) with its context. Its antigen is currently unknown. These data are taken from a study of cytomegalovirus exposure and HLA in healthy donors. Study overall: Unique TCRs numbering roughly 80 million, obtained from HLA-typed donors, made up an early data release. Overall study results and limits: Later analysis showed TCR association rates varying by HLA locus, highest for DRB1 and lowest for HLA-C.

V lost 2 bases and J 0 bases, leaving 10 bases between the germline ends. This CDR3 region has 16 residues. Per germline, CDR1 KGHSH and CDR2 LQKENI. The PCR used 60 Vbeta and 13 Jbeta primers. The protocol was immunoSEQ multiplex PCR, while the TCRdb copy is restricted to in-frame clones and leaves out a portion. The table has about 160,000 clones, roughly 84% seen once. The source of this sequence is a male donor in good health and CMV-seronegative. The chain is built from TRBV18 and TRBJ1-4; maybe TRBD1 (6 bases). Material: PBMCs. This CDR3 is CASSPKDSPTNEKLFF. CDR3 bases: TGTGCCAGCTCACCAAAGGACAGCCCAACTAATGAAAAACTGTTTTTT. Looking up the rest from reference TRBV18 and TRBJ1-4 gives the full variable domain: NAGVMQNPRHLVRRRGQEARLRCSPMKGHSHVYWYRQLPEEGLKFMVYLQKENIIDESGMPKERFSAEFPKEGPSILRIQQVVRGDSAAYFCASSPKDSPTNEKLFFGSGTQLSVL.